The 25 T cell receptor beta chains in this list originate from one sample, sequenced in a study of blood T cells in healthy people across ages. For the second PCR, which ran for about 7 to 11 cycles, a sample-barcoded 5' primer and a J-beta primer mix were used. TCRdb re-derived calls from the 5' RACE reads in MiXCR, one entry per CDR3 protein. The sample shows about 1.5 million distinct CDR3 sequences, roughly 43% of them seen only once. Sequencing was carried out using blood. These receptors were obtained from a woman younger than 30 in good health.

This clonotype appeared a few times. The gene calls are TRBV7-2 and TRBJ1-5, with D tentatively TRBD1 (5 bases). The germline V gene has CDR1 SGHTA and CDR2 FQGNSA. This CDR3 comprises 15 residues. Trimming cost V 5 bases and J 0 bases, with 11 bases left between them. The CDR3: CASSTQGNSNQPQHF. CDR3 coding DNA: TGTGCCAGCAGCACTCAGGGTAATAGCAATCAGCCCCAGCATTTT.

The CDR3 is CSASVGYYNEQYF. The CDR3 DNA follows: TGCAGTGCTAGCGTCGGGTACTACAATGAGCAGTACTTC. The chain combines TRBV20-1 with TRBJ2-7; D is undetermined. Trimming removed 3 bases from V and 7 bases from J, with 16 bases in between. Germline CDR1 is DFQATT and CDR2 is SNEGSKA (reference sequence). The CDR3 spans 13 residues.

The chain combines TRBV12-3 or TRBV12-4 with TRBJ1-3; D is perhaps TRBD1 (5 bases). V was trimmed by 4 bases and J by 0 bases, leaving 13 bases between them. This CDR3 is built from 16 residues. In DNA, the CDR3 is TGTGCCAGCAGTTCTACTCTTACAGGCTCTGGAAACACCATATATTTT. Translation gives CASSSTLTGSGNTIYF.

V and J are TRBV4-1 and TRBJ2-1; D is tentatively TRBD1 or TRBD2 (5 bases each). This CDR3 contains 15 residues. V was shortened by 2 bases and J by 5 bases, with 13 bases between the two germline ends. Looked up from germline, CDR1 is MGHRA and CDR2 is YSYEKL. CDR3 protein: CASSQTTGTNNEQFF. The DNA for the CDR3 is TGCGCCAGCAGCCAAACGACCGGGACCAACAATGAGCAGTTCTTC.

The chain is built from TRBV7-2 and TRBJ2-2; 15 nucleotides align to TRBD2. The CDR3 spans 18 residues. Trimming removed 5 bases from V and 7 bases from J; junction bases left unmatched: 11. Germline V gene data show CDR1 as SGHTA and CDR2 as FQGNSA. The CDR3 protein is CASSPPSGLAGGNGELFF. In DNA form, the CDR3 reads TGTGCCAGCAGCCCGCCCTCAGGACTAGCGGGAGGGAACGGGGAGCTGTTTTTT. The complete variable domain, with remaining parts taken from reference TRBV7-2 and TRBJ2-2, reads GAGVSQSPSNKVTEKGKDVELRCDPISGHTALYWYRQSLGQGLEFLIYFQGNSAPDKSGLPSDRFSAERTGGSVSTLTIQRTQQEDSAVYLCASSPPSGLAGGNGELFFGEGSRLTVL.

CDR3 loop: CASSSLTSGATDTQYF. CDR3 in DNA: TGTGCCAGCAGCTCCTTGACTAGCGGCGCCACAGATACGCAGTATTTT. The chain is built from TRBV7-3 and TRBJ2-3, with 9 positions matching TRBD2. The CDR3 loop spans 16 amino acids. Trimming took 4 bases from V and 2 from J; bases not matched to a gene: 7. From germline, CDR1 is SGHTA and CDR2 FQGTGA.

The chain has TRBV12-3 or TRBV12-4 and TRBJ1-2, with D maybe TRBD1 (6 bases). V shed 6 bases and J shed 6 bases, with 17 bases lying between them. The CDR3 runs 14 residues. CDR3 nucleotide sequence: TGTGCCAGCAGCCGCCGGGGGGACACCAATGGCTACACCTTC. Translation: CASSRRGDTNGYTF.

The chain joins TRBV7-9 to TRBJ2-5; 12 nucleotides match TRBD1. With V trimmed by 1 base and J by 0 bases, 6 bases remained unmatched. There are 18 residues in the CDR3. Per germline, CDR1 SEHNR and CDR2 FQNEAQ (reference sequence). CDR3 protein: CASSLVGQGASYQETQYF. CDR3 DNA: TGTGCCAGCAGCTTAGTGGGACAGGGGGCATCGTACCAAGAGACCCAGTACTTC.

The chain recombines TRBV4-3 with TRBJ1-4, with 8 bases aligning to TRBD1. CDR3 length equals 15 residues. Germline loops: CDR1 LGHNA, CDR2 YSLEER. V gave up 3 bases and J gave up 8 bases; unmatched junction bases: 8. In DNA, the CDR3 is TGCGCCAGCAGCCAGGCGGACAGGGAAAAGGAAAAACTGTTTTTT. This sequence encodes CASSQADREKEKLFF.

The V gene is TRBV30, the J gene TRBJ1-6; perhaps TRBD1 as D (5 bases). Per the germline V gene, CDR1 is GTSNPN and CDR2 is SVGIG (reference sequence). This CDR3 region has 13 residues. The V end was cut by 3 bases, the J end by 6 bases, with 9 bases between. CDR3 sequence reads: CAWRAGTNSPLHF. For the CDR3, the DNA is TGTGCCTGGAGGGCAGGGACTAATTCACCCCTCCACTTT.

J is TRBJ1-5 and V is TRBV6-5; a weak D match, TRBD1 (5 bases). Trimming stripped 6 bases from V and 2 bases from J, with 17 bases between. This CDR3 has 16 residues. Germline CDR1 MNHEY, CDR2 SVGAGI. The CDR3 region has the DNA TGTGCCAGCAGCCCGACAGTCCGAGGGGGCAATCAGCCCCAGCATTTT. It specifies CASSPTVRGGNQPQHF.

This clonotype has just a few counts. The chain joins TRBV7-2 to TRBJ2-6; maybe TRBD1 (6 bases). The V and J ends lost 0 bases and 1 base respectively, with 22 bases between them. Germline CDR1 is SGHTA and CDR2 is FQGNSA. The CDR3 consists of 21 residues. The CDR3 DNA is TGTGCCAGCAGCTTAGCGAACCAGGGGCCGAGGGGTTTTTCTGGGGCCAACGTCCTGACTTTC. It specifies CASSLANQGPRGFSGANVLTF. The full variable domain, with the rest looked up from reference TRBV7-2 and TRBJ2-6, is GAGVSQSPSNKVTEKGKDVELRCDPISGHTALYWYRQSLGQGLEFLIYFQGNSAPDKSGLPSDRFSAERTGGSVSTLTIQRTQQEDSAVYLCASSLANQGPRGFSGANVLTFGAGSRLTVL.

V gene TRBV7-2 combines with J gene TRBJ1-2; no definite D call. Germline V lookup: CDR1 SGHTA, CDR2 FQGNSA. The ends were cut back, 3 bases at V and 5 bases at J, with 16 bases in the middle. The CDR3 spans 15 residues. The CDR3 sequence: CASSFRRRQQYGYTF. The CDR3 DNA reads TGTGCCAGCAGCTTCCGTAGGAGACAACAATATGGCTACACCTTC.

The V gene is TRBV6-2 or TRBV6-3, the J gene TRBJ1-4; no clear D. V was shortened by 0 bases and J by 3 bases, with 2 bases between the two germline ends. The CDR3 is 13 residues long. From germline, CDR1 is MNHEY and CDR2 SVGEGT. The chain's CDR3 is CASSYSSNEKLFF. The CDR3, as DNA: TGTGCCAGCAGTTACTCGTCTAATGAAAAACTGTTTTTT.

This clonotype was seen once. A junction boundary mismatches the germline segment, possibly from a read error. This chain uses TRBV29-1 with TRBJ1-1; tentatively, D is TRBD1 (5 bases). Germline V lookup: CDR1 SQVTM, CDR2 ANQGSEA. The CDR3 consists of 13 residues. The CDR3 region is CSPTGGLNTGAFF. CDR3 coding DNA: TGCAGCCCGACGGGGGGATTGAACACTGGAGCTTTCTTT.

This clonotype was seen a single time. Sequence at one end of the junction differs from germline and may be a read error. The chain is built from TRBV12-3 or TRBV12-4 and TRBJ1-5; D uncertain. The CDR3 extends over 15 amino acids. CDR3 sequence (DNA): TGTGCCAGCAGGGGGATGGGTTATAGCAGTCAGCCCCAGCATTTT. Translated: CASRGMGYSSQPQHF.

The V gene is TRBV27, the J gene TRBJ2-3, with 7 bases matching TRBD2. The CDR3 totals 13 residues. CDR1 and CDR2 from the germline V gene are MNHEY and SMNVEV (reference sequence). V lost 4 bases and J lost 7; bases outside the gene matches: 5. CDR3 DNA: TGTGCCAGCAGTTCTCGCGGGACTAATACGCAGTATTTT. Its translation: CASSSRGTNTQYF.

The chain combines TRBV6-5 with TRBJ2-1; tentative D call: TRBD1 (6 bases). CDR1 is MNHEY, CDR2 SVGAGI, per germline. There are 12 residues in the CDR3. Trimming removed 7 bases from V and 10 bases from J, with 14 bases in between. The CDR3 reads CASTDRFSEQFF. CDR3 DNA sequence: TGTGCCAGCACCGACAGGTTCTCCGAGCAGTTCTTC.

The chain combines TRBV12-3 or TRBV12-4 with TRBJ1-2; 7 nucleotides match TRBD1. Trimming cost V 3 bases and J 8 bases; bases outside gene matches: 9. The CDR3 consists of 14 residues. This CDR3 is CASSLGGGVVGYTF. CDR3 DNA: TGTGCCAGCAGTTTGGGAGGGGGCGTAGTGGGCTACACCTTC.

The chain employs TRBV20-1 and TRBJ1-1, with 7 bases aligning to TRBD1. Per germline, CDR1 DFQATT and CDR2 SNEGSKA (reference sequence). The length of the CDR3 is 14 residues. V dropped 4 bases and J dropped 1; count of bases not matched to a gene: 6. The CDR3 DNA follows: TGCAGTGCTACACCGGGACAGTCGAACACTGAAGCTTTCTTT. Translation gives CSATPGQSNTEAFF.

This clonotype showed up just a few times. In DNA, the CDR3 is TGTGCCAGCACAAAATGGACAGGCACTGAGGGCTACACCTTC. This gives the protein CASTKWTGTEGYTF. The chain has TRBV7-2 and TRBJ1-2; 7 bases are a match to TRBD1. Germline V gene data show CDR1 as SGHTA and CDR2 as FQGNSA. Trimming removed 7 bases from V and 8 bases from J; junction bases left unmatched: 13. This CDR3 comprises 14 residues.

The chain has TRBV9 and TRBJ1-2, with D uncertain. Germline V gene sequence: CDR1 SGDLS, CDR2 YYNGEE. The CDR3 spans 13 residues. V was clipped by 1 base and J by 4 bases, with 8 bases between them. The CDR3 region is CASSVIGSYGYTF. The CDR3, as DNA: TGTGCCAGCAGCGTAATTGGGAGCTATGGCTACACCTTC. The full variable domain, rest sourced from reference TRBV9 and TRBJ1-2, is DSGVTQTPKHLITATGQRVTLRCSPRSGDLSVYWYQQSLDQGLQFLIQYYNGEERAKGNILERFSAQQFPDLHSELNLSSLELGDSALYFCASSVIGSYGYTFGSGTRLTVV.

This clonotype was recorded once. The J gene is TRBJ2-1, the V gene TRBV7-6, with TRBD1 matching 8 bases. Per the germline V gene, CDR1 is SGHVS and CDR2 is FNYEAQ. V lost 2 bases and J lost 10; bases outside the gene matches: 10. The CDR3 spans 15 residues. CDR3 nucleotide sequence: TGTGCCAGCAGCTTATCCGAGACAGGGGCTTTCGAGCAGTTCTTC. Protein product: CASSLSETGAFEQFF.

This rearrangement joins TRBV7-9 to TRBJ2-4, with 7 bases aligning to TRBD1. CDR1 is SEHNR, CDR2 FQNEAQ, per germline (reference sequence). The CDR3 is 15 residues long. V was pared by 5 bases and J by 7 bases, with 11 bases of the junction left unmatched. This CDR3 reads CASSPSRDRPNIQYF. CDR3 sequence (DNA): TGTGCCAGCAGCCCAAGCCGGGACAGACCCAACATTCAGTACTTC.

V is TRBV7-2 and J is TRBJ2-2; the match to TRBD2 covers 7 bases. Germline loops: CDR1 SGHTA, CDR2 FQGNSA. There are 16 residues in the CDR3. J lost 4 bases, V lost 1 base, and 6 bases had no gene match. The CDR3 bases are TGTGCCAGCAGCTTAGATGCGGGAGTCCCCACCGGGGAGCTGTTTTTT. Translation: CASSLDAGVPTGELFF.